This TCR beta chain was recorded in a study of Graves' ophthalmopathy and Graves' hyperthyroidism. The study amplified TCR beta CDR3 regions using RNA transcripts. First-round RT-PCR relied on HTBI primers, and a second-round multiplex PCR came next. TCRdb reanalysed the multiplex PCR reads using MiXCR and keeps one entry per CDR3 protein. The sample includes 400,000 or so distinct CDR3 sequences, about 18% of them seen just once. Diagnosis relied on clinical symptoms, serum thyroxine, TRAb, thyroid ultrasound and orbital computed tomography. The PBMC fraction was derived from around 9.5 ml of fresh peripheral blood. The CDR3 runs to 16 residues. Germline-derived CDR1 and CDR2 are LGHDT and YNNKEL (reference sequence). V lost 4 bases and J lost 4; bases outside the gene matches: 13.

The sample taken for sequencing was peripheral blood. The source is an adult woman with stable Graves' hyperthyroidism. The chain carries TRBV3-1 and TRBJ2-7, with 7 bases lining up with TRBD1. The CDR3 is CASSLHPRQGAYEQYF. In nucleotides, the CDR3 is TGTGCCAGCAGCCTCCACCCCCGACAGGGTGCATACGAGCAGTACTTC.